This entry features one TCR beta chain sequence. Its antigen is still unknown. These data are taken from a study of OX40 agonist ivuxolimab in advanced cancers. Across the whole study: Participants averaged 60 years of age (range about 23 to 90) and were over 75% male. Study-wide points: More expanded clones were found, on average, in CD8+ than in CD4+ T cells. Specificity for antigen went undetermined in the expanded peripheral T cells.

On cycle 4 day 1 and cycle 7 day 1, as well as at baseline, blood was sampled. Unmatched junction bases numbered 6, after V lost 0 bases and J lost 6 bases. From germline, CDR1 is SQVTM and CDR2 ANQGSEA. The CDR3 spans 14 residues. Repertoires were generated with immunoSEQ multiplex PCR, while TCRdb's copy carries only in-frame clones and drops some. The sample yields 66,000 or so clones, roughly 85% seen once. The chain recombines TRBV29-1 with TRBJ1-1, with 8 bases identical to TRBD1. The source was CD4+ or CD8+ T cells sorted from blood, collected in a trial of the OX40 agonist ivuxolimab. This receptor was taken from an adult with an advanced solid tumor such as melanoma, head and neck, liver or kidney cancer. The CDR3: CSVEDFQGAPEAFF. For the CDR3, the DNA is TGCAGCGTTGAAGATTTTCAGGGGGCCCCTGAAGCTTTCTTT.